Sequencing of this TCR beta chain was carried out in a study of cytomegalovirus exposure and HLA in healthy donors. Likely unrecorded immune exposures existed in these nominally healthy donors. V shed 0 bases and J 3 bases; nucleotides not matched to a gene: 6. CDR1 is LGHNA and CDR2 is YNFKEQ in the germline V gene. This CDR3 region has 16 residues. PCR involved 60 Vbeta and 13 Jbeta primers. Some clones are missing from TCRdb's copy, which holds only in-frame ones; the method was immunoSEQ multiplex PCR. The sample holds 150,000 or so clones, 65% to 75% seen once. V gene TRBV4-2 combines with J gene TRBJ1-1, with 8 positions matching TRBD1. The TCR sequence derives from a man in his late teens or twenties in good health and CMV-seronegative. The source material was PBMCs. The CDR3 sequence: CASSQEGAGGDTEAFF. The CDR3 region has the DNA TGTGCCAGCAGCCAAGAAGGGGCAGGGGGCGACACTGAAGCTTTCTTT.